This entry lists 3 T cell receptor beta chains sequenced from one sample in a study of molecular identifiers for immune sequencing clone quantification. MiXCR, run by TCRdb on the PCR reads, gives a single entry per CDR3 protein. The data contain over 550,000 distinct CDR3 sequences, about 25% of them singletons. The source material was naive CD8+ T cells from blood, with Jurkat cell RNA spiked in. The sample's subset: FACS-sorted CD8+CD4-CCR7+CD45RA+ naive T cells. The source is a human donor in good health. Some libraries in this study had Jurkat cell RNA spiked in.

This clonotype was observed at least ten times. The rearrangement joins TRBV3-1 to TRBJ2-1; 8 nucleotides agree with TRBD2. The CDR3 loop spans 13 amino acids. After removal of 4 bases from V and 6 bases from J, the junction contained 2 bases not matched to a gene. The V gene's germline CDR1 is LGHDT and CDR2 YNNKEL (reference sequence). The CDR3 nucleotides are TGTGCCAGCAGCCCCGGGACTAGCAATGAGCAGTTCTTC. Translated: CASSPGTSNEQFF.

This clonotype was detected a few times. The CDR3 region has the DNA TGTGCCAGCAGTTTATCCGGACACACCTATGGCTACACCTTC. Residues: CASSLSGHTYGYTF. This rearrangement joins TRBV27 to TRBJ1-2, with a tentative D call TRBD1 (5 bases). Between the trimmed V and J ends, which lost 0 bases and 4 bases, there was a span of 9 bases. Germline CDR1 and CDR2: MNHEY and SMNVEV (reference sequence). The CDR3 is made up of 14 amino acids.

The chain joins TRBV11-2 to TRBJ2-1, with D possibly being TRBD2 (6 bases). The length of the CDR3 is 16 residues. Germline CDR1 is SGHAT and CDR2 is FQNNGV. With 5 bases removed from V and 0 bases from J, the gap between germline ends came to 14 bases. The CDR3 DNA is TGTGCCAGCAGCAGGTTCGGGGGAGCCTCCTACAATGAGCAGTTCTTC. Encoded protein: CASSRFGGASYNEQFF.